Sequencing of this T cell receptor beta chain was carried out in a study of technical replicates of blood from a few donors. The protocol was immunoSEQ multiplex PCR, while the TCRdb copy is restricted to in-frame clones and leaves out a portion. Here the sample spans tens of thousands of clones, over 95% being singletons. CDR3 length: 10 amino acids. V lost 2 bases, J lost 3 bases, and 2 bases lay in between. From germline, CDR1 is DFQATT and CDR2 SNEGSKA (reference sequence). The sequenced sample was T cells isolated from PBMCs. The J gene is TRBJ2-7, the V gene TRBV20-1, with D unresolved. This receptor was taken from a human donor in good health. DNA for the CDR3: TGCAGTGCTAGACTCTACGAGCAGTACTTC. Its protein is CSARLYEQYF.